A single sample is the source of the 10 T cell receptor beta chains below, sequenced in a study of blood T cell repertoires in COVID-19. Method: immunoSEQ multiplex PCR; TCRdb's copy keeps in-frame clones and lacks some. This sample carries 140,000 to 150,000 clones, 88% of them seen once, and the ten largest clones take under 3%. The sequencing input was peripheral blood. The receptors shown here come from a human donor in a cohort sampled during active COVID-19.

The chain uses TRBV7-6 and TRBJ2-3; 9 nucleotides line up with TRBD2. V shed 3 bases and J 4 bases; nucleotides not matched to a gene: 8. Germline V gene data show CDR1 as SGHVS and CDR2 as FNYEAQ. The length of the CDR3 is 16 residues. The CDR3 DNA reads TGTGCCAGCAGCTTCCTTTTAGCGGGAGCCCCAGATACGCAGTATTTT. Its protein is CASSFLLAGAPDTQYF.

The rearrangement uses TRBV6-2 or TRBV6-3 and TRBJ2-1; D is possibly TRBD2 (5 bases). The CDR3 has 14 amino acids. Per the germline V gene, CDR1 is MNHEY and CDR2 is SVGEGT. Trimming stripped 0 bases from V and 10 bases from J, with 13 bases between. The CDR3, as DNA: TGTGCCAGCAGTTACTCGCGGCTAGCTAGGGAGCAGTTCTTC. Translated, it gives CASSYSRLAREQFF.

The DNA for the CDR3 is TGCGCCAGCAGCCGGGGGGTCCTCACAGATACGCAGTATTTT. Encoded protein: CASSRGVLTDTQYF. V usage is TRBV4-3 and J usage is TRBJ2-3; TRBD2 is a possible D gene (6 bases). CDR3 length: 14 amino acids. V gave up 4 bases and J gave up 2 bases, with 10 bases separating them. CDR1 LGHNA and CDR2 YSLEER come from the germline V gene.

This clone has just one count. The chain combines TRBV2 with TRBJ2-3; 9 bases agree with TRBD2. CDR1 and CDR2 (germline): SNHLY, FYNNEI. The CDR3 covers 14 residues. Losses at the gene ends were 8 bases for V and 0 bases for J; bases not matched to a gene: 3. CDR3 amino acids: CASRLAASTDTQYF. The CDR3, as DNA: TGTGCCAGCCGACTAGCGGCTAGCACAGATACGCAGTATTTT.

This clone was seen a single time. The chain couples TRBV7-2 to TRBJ2-3; TRBD2 aligns across 9 bases. The germline V gene has CDR1 SGHTA and CDR2 FQGNSA. This CDR3 contains 18 residues. The J segment lost 0 bases and the V segment lost 1 base, leaving 8 bases of the junction unmatched. CDR3 loop: CASSLVLTSGPSTDTQYF. DNA of the CDR3: TGTGCCAGCAGCTTAGTATTGACTAGCGGCCCTAGCACAGATACGCAGTATTTT.

The V gene is TRBV9, the J gene TRBJ1-4; D is uncertain. The CDR3 loop spans 14 amino acids. Trimming took off 0 bases at V and 8 bases at J, with 11 bases between the two ends. Germline-derived CDR1 and CDR2 are SGDLS and YYNGEE. DNA of the CDR3: TGTGCCAGCAGCGTAGGGCAGGATGGAGAAAAACTGTTTTTT. The encoded protein is CASSVGQDGEKLFF.

The V gene is TRBV28, the J gene TRBJ1-2; D is perhaps TRBD1 (6 bases). From germline, CDR1 is MDHEN and CDR2 SYDVKM. V dropped 2 bases and J dropped 2 bases, with 9 bases sitting between them. This CDR3 spans 14 amino acids. CDR3 protein: CASSLKQGNYGYTF. The CDR3 coding sequence is TGTGCCAGCAGTTTAAAACAGGGAAACTATGGCTACACCTTC.

J is TRBJ2-3 and V is TRBV18, with D possibly being TRBD1 (6 bases). V lost 6 bases and J 6 bases, leaving 19 bases between the germline ends. CDR3 size: 15 residues. The V gene's germline CDR1 is KGHSH and CDR2 LQKENI. The CDR3 sequence is CASSDQGSRADTQYF. The CDR3, as DNA: TGTGCCAGCTCCGACCAGGGGTCCAGGGCCGATACGCAGTATTTT.

This chain connects TRBV11-2 to TRBJ1-4; D is unresolved. V was pared by 3 bases and J by 3 bases, with 14 bases between. The length of the CDR3 is 16 residues. Germline V gene lookup returns CDR1 SGHAT and CDR2 FQNNGV. The CDR3 bases are TGTGCCAGCAGCTTTAGTCCCGGGAACGCTAATGAAAAACTGTTTTTT. It codes for CASSFSPGNANEKLFF.

This clone was observed a few times. The chain employs TRBV2 and TRBJ1-1; D is unresolved. The V and J ends lost 3 bases and 4 bases respectively, with 15 bases between them. The CDR3 has 15 residues. The germline gives CDR1 SNHLY, CDR2 FYNNEI. The CDR3 sequence is CASSDPSRMRTEAFF. The CDR3 DNA reads as TGTGCCAGCAGTGACCCAAGCCGTATGCGCACTGAAGCTTTCTTT.